Below are 18 T cell receptor beta chains sequenced from a single sample in a study of blood T cell repertoires in COVID-19. Measured with immunoSEQ multiplex PCR; TCRdb has only the in-frame clones, and not every one. In the table there are 250,000 to 350,000 clones, roughly 88% of which are singletons. Sequencing was done on a sample of peripheral blood. These receptors all come from a human donor with COVID-19, enrolled during active disease. The donor label of this sample is uncertain.

The V and J genes are TRBV5-4 and TRBJ2-2; maybe TRBD2 (6 bases). Germline assignment: CDR1 SGHNT and CDR2 YYREEE (reference sequence). The germline V and J ends were trimmed by 4 bases and 4 bases, with 14 bases remaining between them. The CDR3 spans 15 residues. As DNA, the CDR3 is TGTGCCAGCAGCCCGTCGGCGGGACGCACCGGGGAGCTGTTTTTT. It specifies CASSPSAGRTGELFF.

The chain couples TRBV27 to TRBJ1-4; TRBD1 might be the D (6 bases). The CDR3 sequence is 15 residues long. V lost 4 bases, J lost 7 bases, and 16 bases lay in between. The germline V gene encodes CDR1 MNHEY and CDR2 SMNVEV (reference sequence). CDR3 nucleotide sequence: TGTGCCAGCAGTTCGCAGGGGCGATCTAGTGAAAAACTGTTTTTT. Its protein product is CASSSQGRSSEKLFF.

V is TRBV19 and J is TRBJ2-5, with 9 bases identical to TRBD1. Germline trimming cut 5 bases from V and 8 bases from J; bases unmatched to any gene: 6. Germline-derived CDR1 and CDR2 are LNHDA and SQIVND (reference sequence). The CDR3 contains 13 residues. The CDR3: CASSYSGQGTQYF. The CDR3 region has the DNA TGTGCCAGTAGTTATTCGGGACAGGGTACCCAGTACTTC.

J is TRBJ1-6 and V is TRBV18; D is ambiguous. The V gene lost 5 bases and the J gene lost 0 bases, with 11 bases spanning the gap. The CDR3 sequence is 16 residues long. Germline V lookup: CDR1 KGHSH, CDR2 LQKENI. CDR3 DNA: TGTGCCAGCTCATCATTGGTGAGCTCCTATAATTCACCCCTCCACTTT. Residues: CASSSLVSSYNSPLHF.

J is TRBJ1-4 and V is TRBV11-2; tentative D call: TRBD1 (5 bases). Deletions cut 0 bases from V and 7 bases from J, with 6 bases between. Germline V gene data show CDR1 as SGHAT and CDR2 as FQNNGV. The CDR3 is made up of 13 amino acids. CDR3 amino acids: CASSLDRVEKLFF. In nucleotides, the CDR3 is TGTGCCAGCAGCTTAGACAGGGTTGAAAAACTGTTTTTT.

This clone was detected only a few times. The chain has TRBV7-9 and TRBJ2-7; 7 positions match TRBD1. The CDR3 consists of 15 residues. Germline V gene data show CDR1 as SEHNR and CDR2 as FQNEAQ (reference sequence). The junction had 8 bases not matched to a gene; V was cut back by 6 bases and J by 0 bases. Here the CDR3 DNA reads TGTGCCAGCAGTTCTACCGGGACAGCCTCCTACGAGCAGTACTTC. It codes for CASSSTGTASYEQYF.

Note on this clone: Sequence at one end of the junction differs from germline and may be a read error. The J gene is TRBJ2-1, the V gene TRBV7-9, with a weak D call TRBD2 (5 bases). The CDR3 is 14 residues long. Germline assignment: CDR1 SEHNR and CDR2 FQNEAQ (reference sequence). CDR3 loop: CASSLAAGYPTELF. In DNA form, the CDR3 reads TGTGCCAGCAGCTTAGCCGCGGGCTATCCAACCGAGCTCTTC.

V is TRBV5-1 and J is TRBJ1-5; D not certain. Germline V CDR1 and CDR2: SGHRS, YFSETQ. The CDR3 runs to 15 residues. Trimming stripped 1 base from V and 1 base from J, with 9 bases between. The CDR3 protein is CASSLSGGSNQPQHF. The DNA for the CDR3 is TGCGCCAGCAGCTTGAGCGGCGGGAGCAATCAGCCCCAGCATTTT.

This chain uses TRBV27 with TRBJ1-5; 8 nucleotides agree with TRBD1. From germline, CDR1 is MNHEY and CDR2 SMNVEV (reference sequence). CDR3 length: 15 residues. The V segment lost 5 bases and the J segment 5 bases; nucleotides outside the gene matches: 8. CDR3 residues: CASSPDREEYQPQHF. The CDR3 bases are TGTGCCAGCAGTCCGGACAGGGAGGAATATCAGCCCCAGCATTTT.

This chain uses TRBV12-3 or TRBV12-4 with TRBJ1-4; D perhaps matches TRBD1 (6 bases). Trimming left V 5 bases short and J 10 bases short, with 14 bases between. The CDR3 contains 13 residues. CDR3 sequence (DNA): TGTGCCAGCAGTCCCCAGGGGTGGAGAAAACTGTTTTTT. Amino acids: CASSPQGWRKLFF.

The gene calls are TRBV19 and TRBJ2-1; 10 bases are shared with TRBD1. There are 14 residues in the CDR3. Germline V gene lookup returns CDR1 LNHDA and CDR2 SQIVND (reference sequence). V lost 4 bases, J lost 9 bases, and 6 bases stayed unmatched. The CDR3 nucleotides read TGTGCCAGTAGTAAGAGACAGGGGGCACTTGAGCAGTTCTTC. Translation gives CASSKRQGALEQFF.

The V gene is TRBV28, the J gene TRBJ1-2, with TRBD1 matching 7 bases. Germline CDR1 and CDR2: MDHEN and SYDVKM. J was trimmed by 7 bases and V by 3 bases; bases with no gene match: 5. The CDR3 has 13 residues. CDR3 in amino acids: CASSLTGFRGYTF. CDR3 coding DNA: TGTGCCAGCAGTTTGACAGGGTTTCGTGGCTACACCTTC.

This clone was observed once. The genes are TRBV27 and TRBJ1-1, with D perhaps matching TRBD1 (5 bases). CDR1 is MNHEY, CDR2 SMNVEV, per germline (reference sequence). The CDR3 is 13 amino acids. The V and J ends lost 5 bases and 1 base respectively, with 8 bases between them. CDR3 DNA: TGTGCCAGCAGTCACGACAGGAACACTGAAGCTTTCTTT. It is translated as CASSHDRNTEAFF.

The J gene is TRBJ1-1, the V gene TRBV14; TRBD1 might be the D (6 bases). The CDR3 is made up of 15 amino acids. With 5 bases removed from V and 6 bases from J, the gap between germline ends came to 19 bases. Germline lookup yields CDR1 SGHDN and CDR2 FVKESK. The CDR3 protein is CASSVIGGANPEAFF. DNA of the CDR3: TGTGCCAGCAGCGTTATTGGGGGCGCGAATCCTGAAGCTTTCTTT.

This sequence joins TRBV6-5 and TRBJ2-1; TRBD2 aligns across 8 bases. V lost 6 bases to trimming and J lost 3 bases; unmatched junction nucleotides: 4. This CDR3 contains 14 residues. CDR1 is MNHEY and CDR2 is SVGAGI in the germline V gene. Here the CDR3 reads CASSNSGNYNEQFF. As DNA, the CDR3 is TGTGCCAGCAGCAATAGCGGGAACTACAATGAGCAGTTCTTC.

The chain couples TRBV7-3 to TRBJ2-1; the D gene is possibly TRBD1 (6 bases). V lost 5 bases, J lost 9 bases, and 14 bases lay in between. Looked up from germline, CDR1 is SGHTA and CDR2 is FQGTGA. The CDR3 is 13 residues long. The CDR3 nucleotides read TGTGCCAGCAGCCCGCAGGGGTTCGCTGAGCAGTTCTTC. It yields the protein CASSPQGFAEQFF.

This clone has just a few counts. The V gene is TRBV27, the J gene TRBJ2-7, with TRBD2 as a possible D gene (5 bases). V shed 2 bases and J shed 0 bases, with 8 bases lying between them. Germline V gene sequence: CDR1 MNHEY, CDR2 SMNVEV (reference sequence). This CDR3 has 14 residues. CDR3 protein: CASSLQADSYEQYF. CDR3 DNA: TGTGCCAGCAGTTTACAAGCGGACTCCTACGAGCAGTACTTC.

This chain joins TRBV18 and TRBJ2-7; 9 bases fit TRBD2. This CDR3 has 15 residues. Germline assignment: CDR1 KGHSH and CDR2 LQKENI. V shed 1 base, J shed 7 bases, and the junction held 8 bases outside the gene matches. The CDR3 bases are TGTGCCAGCTCACCACTGACTAGCGGAGCAGGGGAGCAGTACTTC. Translating gives CASSPLTSGAGEQYF.